This entry lists 10 T cell receptor beta chains sequenced from one sample in a study of response to subunit inactivated influenza vaccine. TCRdb re-called the RT-PCR reads with MiXCR, one entry per CDR3 protein. Of some 640,000 distinct CDR3 sequences listed, roughly 13% are singletons. Source: PBMCs from blood, taken 14 to 15 days before vaccination. These TCRs come from a man between 45 and 60 years old who received an inactivated influenza vaccine.

A few counts support this clonotype. The gene calls are TRBV4-2 and TRBJ1-2; tentatively, D is TRBD1 (6 bases). Germline lookup yields CDR1 LGHNA and CDR2 YNFKEQ. CDR3 length: 16 residues. V gave up 4 bases and J gave up 10 bases, with 25 bases separating them. CDR3 amino acids: CASSPSDSSDGIPYTF. The DNA of the CDR3 is TGTGCCAGCAGCCCATCGGACAGTTCCGATGGCATACCCTACACCTTC.

The V call is TRBV12-3 or TRBV12-4, the J call TRBJ2-2, with 7 bases fitting TRBD1. V lost 7 bases, J lost 0 bases, and 5 bases stayed unmatched. The CDR3 loop spans 15 amino acids. This CDR3 reads CASNRDSSNTGELFF. For the CDR3, the DNA is TGTGCCAGCAATCGGGACAGCTCGAACACCGGGGAGCTGTTTTTT.

This clonotype has at least ten counts. V and J are TRBV12-3 or TRBV12-4 and TRBJ2-3; D gene unclear. Trimming cost V 2 bases and J 6 bases, with 12 bases left between them. The CDR3 is 14 residues long. CDR3 DNA sequence: TGTGCCAGCAGTTTACTAAGGGCTCAGGATACGCAGTATTTT. Protein sequence: CASSLLRAQDTQYF.

This clonotype was seen only a few times. The rearrangement uses TRBV15 and TRBJ2-2; D gene ambiguous. Trimming cost V 1 base and J 6 bases, with 6 bases left between them. The CDR3 runs 13 residues. Germline loops: CDR1 LNHNV, CDR2 YYDKDF (reference sequence). The CDR3 region is CATSRGGAGELFF. The CDR3 coding sequence is TGTGCCACCAGCAGAGGAGGTGCCGGGGAGCTGTTTTTT.

The V and J genes are TRBV10-3 and TRBJ2-3; D tentatively fits TRBD1 or TRBD2 (5 bases each). The CDR3 runs to 15 residues. Germline V gene lookup returns CDR1 ENHRY and CDR2 SYGVKD. V gave up 2 bases and J gave up 0 bases, with 9 bases separating them. CDR3 residues: CAISESEGSTDTQYF. CDR3 DNA sequence: TGTGCCATCAGTGAGAGTGAGGGGAGCACAGATACGCAGTATTTT.

This clonotype showed up just a few times. This chain uses TRBV9 with TRBJ2-5; TRBD2 matches at 14 bases. Trimming cost V 3 bases and J 2 bases; bases outside gene matches: 3. There are 16 residues in the CDR3. Germline V gives CDR1 SGDLS, CDR2 YYNGEE. The CDR3 nucleotides read TGTGCCAGCAGCGCCGGGACTAGCGGGGGACAAGAGACCCAGTACTTC. Protein: CASSAGTSGGQETQYF.

The rearrangement uses TRBV29-1 and TRBJ2-1; 7 bases fit TRBD2. The CDR3 has 12 residues. The V and J ends lost 4 bases and 15 bases, in that order; junction bases with no gene match: 12. The germline V gene has CDR1 SQVTM and CDR2 ANQGSEA. The DNA of the CDR3 is TGCAGCGTTGTAGGGGACTACCAATCTATGTTCTTC. It yields the protein CSVVGDYQSMFF.

V is TRBV20-1 and J is TRBJ2-7, with D uncertain. CDR3 length equals 13 residues. Germline CDR1 DFQATT, CDR2 SNEGSKA (reference sequence). Deletions cut 2 bases from V and 4 bases from J, with 12 bases between. CDR3 residues: CSARSLTRYEQYF. The CDR3 DNA reads TGCAGTGCTAGATCCCTCACAAGATACGAGCAGTACTTC.

This clonotype was recorded a few times. V gene TRBV9 combines with J gene TRBJ2-7, with 9 positions matching TRBD2. The CDR3 consists of 15 residues. With 4 bases clipped from V and 3 bases from J, the junction kept 8 bases outside the gene matches. Germline values: CDR1 SGDLS, CDR2 YYNGEE. DNA of the CDR3: TGTGCCAGCAGCCCTCTAGCGGGAACCGACTACGAGCAGTACTTC. It specifies CASSPLAGTDYEQYF.

V usage is TRBV29-1 and J usage is TRBJ2-1; TRBD1 agrees at 9 bases. CDR1 and CDR2 (germline): SQVTM, ANQGSEA. V dropped 7 bases and J dropped 10; count of bases not matched to a gene: 5. The CDR3 sequence is 11 residues long. The CDR3 DNA is TGCAGCGAGGGACAGGGTTTCGAGCAGTTCTTC. Amino acids: CSEGQGFEQFF.